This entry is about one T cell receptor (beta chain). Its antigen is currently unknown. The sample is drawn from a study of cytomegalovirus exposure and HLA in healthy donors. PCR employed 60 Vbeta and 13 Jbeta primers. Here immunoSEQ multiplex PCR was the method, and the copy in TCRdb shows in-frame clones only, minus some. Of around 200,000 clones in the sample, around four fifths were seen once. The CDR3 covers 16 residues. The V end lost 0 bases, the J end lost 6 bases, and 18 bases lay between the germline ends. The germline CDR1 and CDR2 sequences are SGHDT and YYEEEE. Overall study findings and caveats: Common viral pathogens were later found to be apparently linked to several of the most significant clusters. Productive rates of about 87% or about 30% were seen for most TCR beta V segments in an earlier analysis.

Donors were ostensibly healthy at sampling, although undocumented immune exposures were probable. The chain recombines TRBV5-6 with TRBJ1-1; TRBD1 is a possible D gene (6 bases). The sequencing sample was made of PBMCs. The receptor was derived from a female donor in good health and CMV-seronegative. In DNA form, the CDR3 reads TGTGCCAGCAGCTTGGCCTTACAGGGTTTTATCGCTGAAGCTTTCTTT. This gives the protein CASSLALQGFIAEAFF.